These 8 T cell receptor beta chains were sequenced from one sample in a study of beta chain features in type 1 diabetes. Since all of the isolated RNA was reverse transcribed, expressed TCRB transcripts were what got sequenced. This table comes from immunoSEQ multiplex PCR, and its TCRdb copy is limited to in-frame clones, with some not included. This sample has about 320,000 clones, with around 13% found just once. Sequencing input: central memory CD4+ T cells from blood. The receptors originated from a man in his thirties or forties in good health.

The chain employs TRBV7-2 and TRBJ1-2; D gene uncertain. The CDR3 runs 16 residues. CDR1 and CDR2 from the germline V gene are SGHTA and FQGNSA. With 0 bases removed from V and 4 bases from J, the gap between germline ends came to 15 bases. The CDR3 nucleotides read TGTGCCAGCAGCTTAGCGATTGGGTTCAGCGGCTATGGCTACACCTTC. Encoded protein: CASSLAIGFSGYGYTF.

This rearrangement joins TRBV9 to TRBJ1-2; no clear D. The germline gives CDR1 SGDLS, CDR2 YYNGEE. The CDR3 length is 14 residues. V shed 6 bases and J shed 3 bases, with 15 bases lying between them. The CDR3 nucleotides read TGTGCCAGCACCCCGGGCGGCACGGACTATGGCTACACCTTC. This sequence encodes CASTPGGTDYGYTF.

The chain employs TRBV27 and TRBJ2-5, with TRBD1 identical over 7 bases. J gave up 1 base and V 4 bases, and 9 bases lay outside the gene matches. Germline values: CDR1 MNHEY, CDR2 SMNVEV (reference sequence). The CDR3 runs 16 residues. The CDR3 spells CASSWGATGFQETQYF. In DNA, the CDR3 is TGTGCCAGCAGTTGGGGTGCGACAGGGTTCCAAGAGACCCAGTACTTC.

This clone was detected many times. One junction end does not reproduce the germline sequence, and a read error may be involved. This chain uses TRBV7-3 with TRBJ2-1; 8 bases are a match to TRBD2. Germline CDR1 SGHTA, CDR2 FQGTGA. The CDR3 runs to 14 residues. The CDR3 sequence is CASSLTGLENVKVF. Here the CDR3 DNA reads TGTGCCAGCAGCCTAACGGGACTAGAGAATGTAAAGGTCTTC.

This clone was picked up a small number of times. The rearrangement uses TRBV5-8 and TRBJ1-2, with 9 bases lining up with TRBD1. The germline V gene encodes CDR1 SGHTS and CDR2 YDEGEE. V shed 4 bases and J 3 bases; nucleotides not matched to a gene: 7. This CDR3 spans 15 amino acids. CDR3 nucleotides: TGTGCCAGCAGCCTACAGGGGGCGCAGGACTATGGCTACACCTTC. It specifies CASSLQGAQDYGYTF.

In its sample, this clone was seen a few times. The CDR3 here is CAWSWGQETQYF. CDR3 bases: TGTGCCTGGAGTTGGGGGCAAGAGACCCAGTACTTC. The V gene is TRBV30, the J gene TRBJ2-5, with D possibly being TRBD1 or TRBD2 (5 bases each). The germline CDR1 and CDR2 sequences are GTSNPN and SVGIG (reference sequence). Trimming shortened V by 2 bases and J by 2 bases, and 6 bases separated the two germline ends. CDR3 length: 12 amino acids.

The rearrangement joins TRBV10-3 to TRBJ1-2; 9 bases align to TRBD1. Germline values: CDR1 ENHRY, CDR2 SYGVKD. The V and J ends lost 0 bases and 6 bases, in that order; junction bases with no gene match: 8. CDR3 length: 16 amino acids. In DNA, the CDR3 is TGTGCCATCAGTGAGTCCAGACAGGGGGAGTTTAATGGCTACACCTTC. Translating gives CAISESRQGEFNGYTF.

This clone was detected only a few times. This sequence joins TRBV11-2 and TRBJ2-7; D is perhaps TRBD2 (5 bases). The CDR3 length is 13 residues. From germline, CDR1 is SGHAT and CDR2 FQNNGV. The V and J ends lost 1 base and 1 base respectively, with 5 bases between them. The CDR3 nucleotides read TGTGCCAGCAGCTTAGCGGGGTCCTACGAGCAGTACTTC. Its protein product is CASSLAGSYEQYF.